This T cell receptor beta chain comes out of a study of technical replicates of blood from a handful of donors. This CDR3 has 12 residues. The V gene lost 7 bases and the J gene lost 3 bases, with 10 bases spanning the gap. CDR1 SGHNT and CDR2 YENEEA come from the germline V gene. Measured with immunoSEQ multiplex PCR; TCRdb has only the in-frame clones, and not every one. The sample lists about 95,000 clones, about 95% occurring once. The TCR comes from a human donor in good health. This chain uses TRBV11-3 with TRBJ2-7, with D possibly being TRBD1 (6 bases). The sample comprised T cells isolated from PBMCs. CDR3: CASNQGNYEQYF. As DNA, the CDR3 is TGTGCCAGCAACCAGGGGAACTACGAGCAGTACTTC.